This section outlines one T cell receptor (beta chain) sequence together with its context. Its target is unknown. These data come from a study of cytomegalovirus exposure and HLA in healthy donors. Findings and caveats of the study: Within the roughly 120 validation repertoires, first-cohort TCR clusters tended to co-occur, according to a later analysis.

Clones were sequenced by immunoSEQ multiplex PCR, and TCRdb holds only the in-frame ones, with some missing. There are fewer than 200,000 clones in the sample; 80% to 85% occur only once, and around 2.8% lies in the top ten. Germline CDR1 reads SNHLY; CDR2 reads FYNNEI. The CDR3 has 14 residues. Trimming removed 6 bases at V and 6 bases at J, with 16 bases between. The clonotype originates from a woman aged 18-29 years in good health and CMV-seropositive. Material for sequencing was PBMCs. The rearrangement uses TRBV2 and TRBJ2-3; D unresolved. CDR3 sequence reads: CASRVTPGVDTQYF. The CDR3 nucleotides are TGTGCCAGCAGAGTCACCCCCGGTGTCGATACGCAGTATTTT.